These 21 T cell receptor beta chains were sequenced from one sample in a study of metastatic and nonmetastatic thyroid tumors. Each patient went into thyroid surgery without having received any treatment. TCRdb reprocessed the PCR reads using MiXCR. The sample has more than 10,000 clones; approximately 27% are singletons. Sequenced input: tumor tissue. The receptors derive from a female donor with papillary thyroid cancer or a benign thyroid nodule (not recorded which). Some clones in this sample may be carry-over from other donors' samples.

Note on this clone: A read error may account for a junction end that differs from germline. This sequence joins TRBV6-1 and TRBJ1-1, with 8 nucleotides matching TRBD1. Germline V gives CDR1 MNHNS, CDR2 SASEGT. The CDR3 runs to 15 residues. CDR3 in amino acids: CASSDRTGFSTEAFF. The CDR3 region has the DNA TGTGCCAGCAGTGACCGGACAGGGTTTAGCACTGAGGCTTTCTTT.

A word on this clone: One end of the junction varies from germline; a read error may be responsible. The chain recombines TRBV15 with TRBJ1-1; TRBD1 is a possible D gene (5 bases). The germline V gene encodes CDR1 LNHNV and CDR2 YYDKDF (reference sequence). The CDR3 sequence is 14 residues long. The CDR3 sequence is CATSRGGMDFESFF. The CDR3 bases are TGTGCCACCAGCAGGGGGGGTATGGACTTTGAATCTTTCTTT.

This clone showed up just a few times. This chain links TRBV15 with TRBJ1-1, with 7 bases identical to TRBD1. V gave up 6 bases and J gave up 7 bases; unmatched junction bases: 8. Per germline, CDR1 LNHNV and CDR2 YYDKDF (reference sequence). There are 13 residues in the CDR3. The DNA for the CDR3 is TGTGCCACCAGTCCGGGACAGCTCCGTGAAGCTTTCTTT. Amino acids: CATSPGQLREAFF.

The chain combines TRBV27 with TRBJ1-6; TRBD1 aligns across 8 bases. This CDR3 region has 14 residues. Germline assignment: CDR1 MNHEY and CDR2 SMNVEV (reference sequence). Trimming at V came to 3 bases and at J to 6 bases, leaving 1 base not matched to a gene. The CDR3 loop is CASSLTGVNSPLHF. The CDR3 DNA is TGTGCCAGCAGTTTGACAGGGGTTAATTCACCCCTCCACTTT.

This clone was found many times. The chain combines TRBV7-9 with TRBJ2-7; D gene uncertain. CDR1 and CDR2 from the germline V gene are SEHNR and FQNEAQ (reference sequence). Between the trimmed V and J ends, which lost 1 base and 5 bases, there was a span of 9 bases. The CDR3 is 13 amino acids. The CDR3 loop reads CASSLDSDDEQYF. The CDR3 DNA reads TGTGCCAGCAGCTTAGACAGCGACGACGAGCAGTACTTC.

Ten or more counts support this clone. This sequence joins TRBV2 and TRBJ2-1; 7 nucleotides agree with TRBD1. Trimming removed 7 bases from V and 8 bases from J; junction bases left unmatched: 14. The CDR3 is 15 amino acids. Germline lookup yields CDR1 SNHLY and CDR2 FYNNEI. CDR3: CASTRQGSPWDEQFF. The CDR3 DNA is TGTGCCAGCACCCGACAGGGATCCCCTTGGGATGAGCAGTTCTTC.

The rearrangement joins TRBV20-1 to TRBJ2-1; 11 positions match TRBD2. The CDR3 is made up of 15 amino acids. V shed 1 base, J shed 4 bases, and the junction held 3 bases outside the gene matches. CDR1 DFQATT and CDR2 SNEGSKA come from the germline V gene (reference sequence). CDR3 coding DNA: TGCAGTGCTAGAGGGGGACTAGCGGATTACAATGAGCAGTTCTTC. It encodes CSARGGLADYNEQFF.

This clone is classed as medium-sized. The chain recombines TRBV25-1 with TRBJ1-6; possibly TRBD1 for D (5 bases). Germline V lookup: CDR1 MGHDK, CDR2 SYGVNS. CDR3 length equals 14 residues. Trimming took off 6 bases at V and 7 bases at J, with 13 bases between the two ends. CDR3 sequence (DNA): TGTGCCAGCAGCCCCGGGACGTTAAATTCACCCCTCCACTTT. Protein: CASSPGTLNSPLHF.

The chain combines TRBV28 with TRBJ1-2, with 11 nucleotides matching TRBD1. Trimming took 2 bases from V and 9 from J; bases not matched to a gene: 14. Germline CDR1 reads MDHEN; CDR2 reads SYDVKM. The CDR3 length is 17 residues. The CDR3 loop is CASSLRGDRGASYCYTF. CDR3 coding DNA: TGTGCCAGCAGTTTACGGGGGGACAGGGGGGCGTCTTATTGCTACACCTTC.

J is TRBJ1-3 and V is TRBV5-1; possibly TRBD1 for D (5 bases). CDR1 SGHRS and CDR2 YFSETQ come from the germline V gene. This CDR3 comprises 16 residues. V was shortened by 4 bases and J by 0 bases, with 14 bases between the two germline ends. CDR3 region: CASSPTTATSGNTIYF. The CDR3 DNA reads TGCGCCAGCAGCCCGACGACAGCTACCTCTGGAAACACCATATATTTT.

The chain uses TRBV5-1 and TRBJ2-2; D possibly corresponds to TRBD2 (5 bases). V dropped 6 bases and J dropped 14 bases, with 20 bases sitting between them. Germline lookup yields CDR1 SGHRS and CDR2 YFSETQ. CDR3 length: 13 residues. The DNA for the CDR3 is TGCGCCAGCACCGTCTTCATGGGCGGGTATCTGTTTTTT. Translation gives CASTVFMGGYLFF.

This clone has a count of ten or more. This sample includes further DNA sequences coding for the same CDR3. The chain uses TRBV2 and TRBJ1-5; D not resolved. From germline, CDR1 is SNHLY and CDR2 FYNNEI. The V end lost 3 bases, the J end lost 3 bases, and 9 bases lay between the germline ends. This CDR3 has 14 amino acids. CDR3 in DNA: TGTGCCAGCAGTGAGAGGGTATCCAATCAGCCCCAGCATTTT. This encodes CASSERVSNQPQHF.

This clone rates as medium-sized. The J gene is TRBJ2-5, the V gene TRBV6-1; D not certain. Germline-derived CDR1 and CDR2 are MNHNS and SASEGT. This CDR3 has 14 amino acids. The V gene lost 7 bases and the J gene lost 5 bases, with 17 bases spanning the gap. CDR3 sequence: CASNDNPARETQYF. The DNA for the CDR3 is TGTGCCAGCAACGACAACCCCGCCCGGGAGACCCAGTACTTC.

This clone has ten or more counts. The V gene is TRBV5-1, the J gene TRBJ2-7; possible D gene TRBD1, 6 bases. The V gene lost 2 bases and the J gene lost 1 base, with 13 bases spanning the gap. CDR1 and CDR2 from the germline V gene are SGHRS and YFSETQ. The CDR3 sequence is 15 residues long. In nucleotides, the CDR3 is TGCGCCAGCAGCTTCTCCCGGGACAAATCCTACGAGCAGTACTTC. This gives the protein CASSFSRDKSYEQYF.

Note on this clone: This could be a read error, since a much larger clone is one nucleotide away. Within the sample, other DNA sequences also encode this same CDR3. The rearrangement joins TRBV5-6 to TRBJ2-1; either TRBD1 or TRBD2 may supply D (5 bases each). The CDR3 spans 15 residues. The germline gives CDR1 SGHDT, CDR2 YYEEEE. Trimming stripped 5 bases from V and 4 bases from J, with 16 bases between. The CDR3 loop reads CASSFGALMYNEQFF. The CDR3 DNA sequence: TGTGCCAGCAGTTTCGGGGCCTTAATGTACAATGAGCAGTTCTTC.

This clone was found many times. The chain joins TRBV5-5 to TRBJ2-7; D remains ambiguous. Germline V gene data show CDR1 as SGHKS and CDR2 as YYEKEE (reference sequence). This CDR3 spans 14 amino acids. Trimming shortened V by 0 bases and J by 1 base, and 8 bases separated the two germline ends. The DNA of the CDR3 is TGTGCCAGCAGCTTGGCCATCGGATCCTACGAGCAGTACTTC. It translates to CASSLAIGSYEQYF.

This clone showed up many times. The chain employs TRBV30 and TRBJ2-7; 10 nucleotides match TRBD2. V lost 2 bases and J lost 2; bases outside the gene matches: 9. The CDR3 runs 16 residues. Germline V lookup: CDR1 GTSNPN, CDR2 SVGIG (reference sequence). CDR3 region: CAWSSLAGISTYEQYF. DNA of the CDR3: TGTGCCTGGAGTTCACTAGCGGGAATTTCTACCTACGAGCAGTACTTC.

This rearrangement joins TRBV6-1 to TRBJ2-7, with 9 bases lining up with TRBD2. Unmatched junction bases numbered 6, after V lost 1 base and J lost 5 bases. Germline V lookup: CDR1 MNHNS, CDR2 SASEGT. CDR3 length equals 15 residues. As DNA, the CDR3 is TGTGCCAGCAGTGAAGAGGGTAGCGGGAGCCACGAGCAGTACTTC. Translated: CASSEEGSGSHEQYF.

This clone was recorded once. This rearrangement joins TRBV7-3 to TRBJ2-1; D remains unclear. The CDR3 consists of 14 residues. Between the trimmed V and J ends, which lost 4 bases and 7 bases, there was a span of 14 bases. Germline lookup yields CDR1 SGHTA and CDR2 FQGTGA. DNA for the CDR3: TGTGCCAGCAGCTCGTCGTCTATCGAGAATGAGCAGTTCTTC. Its translation is CASSSSSIENEQFF.

The chain joins TRBV20-1 to TRBJ2-7; 13 bases line up with TRBD2. The CDR3 loop spans 16 amino acids. V was pared by 6 bases and J by 4 bases, with 12 bases of the junction left unmatched. The V gene's germline CDR1 is DFQATT and CDR2 SNEGSKA (reference sequence). CDR3 DNA sequence: TGCAGTGCGACCGGGACTAGCGGGAAAACCGCTTACGAGCAGTACTTC. Its translation: CSATGTSGKTAYEQYF.

This clone is judged medium-sized. The chain has TRBV27 and TRBJ2-5; D is perhaps TRBD2 (6 bases). This CDR3 has 14 residues. Trimming took off 6 bases at V and 5 bases at J, with 16 bases between the two ends. Germline V lookup: CDR1 MNHEY, CDR2 SMNVEV (reference sequence). The chain's CDR3 is CASRGGPAAETQYF. CDR3 in DNA: TGTGCCAGCAGGGGGGGTCCGGCGGCTGAGACCCAGTACTTC.